This T cell receptor (beta chain) appears in the sequencing data of a study of T cells in narcolepsy. Only in-frame clones appear in the TCRdb table, and some are missing; sequencing was by immunoSEQ multiplex PCR. This sample carries approximately 35,000 clones, around 80% of them seen once, and the ten largest clones take approximately 1%. The CDR3 runs 16 residues. The germline CDR1 and CDR2 sequences are SEHNR and FQNEAQ (reference sequence). V gene TRBV7-9 combines with J gene TRBJ2-5; 7 bases map to TRBD1. The J call could be wrong; TRBJ2-7 is a better fit for the DNA end. The clonotype comes from a human donor in good health. The sequenced sample consisted of memory (CD45RA-) CD4+ T cells from blood. The CDR3 sequence is CASSLGTLTGSDEQYF. DNA for the CDR3: TGTGCCAGCAGCTTAGGCACCTTGACAGGGAGCGACGAGCAGTACTTC.